Reported below is one T cell receptor (beta chain). What it binds is not known. Each donor was healthy, and each was a bone marrow donor. This entry is derived from a study of cytomegalovirus exposure and HLA in healthy donors. Findings of the study overall: What a later analysis reportedly showed was that an Asian-associated ancestry cluster had fewer N-insertions than the roughly 670-donor mean. Later, an analysis found that common viral pathogens appeared to be linked with several of the most significant clusters. Among the sequence variants, a highly shared cluster was likely an artifact of sequencing.

PCR used 60 Vbeta primers and 13 Jbeta primers. Only in-frame clones appear in the TCRdb table, and some are missing; sequencing was by immunoSEQ multiplex PCR. Found here are around 230,000 clones, about 80% of them singletons; the top ten hold roughly 6%. V trimming: 1 base; J trimming: 15 bases; junction bases outside the gene matches: 10. CDR1 and CDR2 (germline): SEHNR, FQNEAQ (reference sequence). The CDR3 is 15 amino acids. Material for sequencing was PBMCs. This receptor was obtained from a middle-aged man in good health and CMV-seropositive. This chain joins TRBV7-9 and TRBJ2-1, with 12 bases fitting TRBD2. The CDR3 DNA follows: TGTGCCAGCAGCTTAGAGACTAGCGGGAGTGTCCTACCGTTCTTC. It is translated as CASSLETSGSVLPFF.